This TCR beta chain was identified during a study of T-cell memory formation after mild COVID-19. Study overall: TCR clusters showed largely donor specificity.

Study-wide results and limits: Within pre-infection memory, some responding clones were found, suggesting cross-reactive memory joined. The CD4+ clones that contracted clustered mainly within CM and EM, and the CD8+ clones concentrated in EMRA.

This clonotype was picked up a small number of times. Its antigen is unknown. Constant-segment-primed 5'RACE gave TCR alpha and TCR beta cDNA libraries with sample barcodes and UMIs. TCRdb independently ran MiXCR on the 5' RACE reads; one entry per CDR3 protein. The sample lists tens of thousands of distinct CDR3 sequences, more than 10% occurring once. The CDR3 has 15 amino acids. V lost 5 bases, J lost 0 bases, and 6 bases stayed unmatched. Germline CDR1 reads PRHDT; CDR2 reads FYEKMQ (reference sequence). This chain connects TRBV13 to TRBJ1-2; TRBD1 matches 7 bases. This receptor was identified in an adult woman who had mild COVID-19 (a few samples of this study predate the infection). Cell type and time point are not known. The source material was PBMCs or a T cell subset sorted from them (not recorded which). The CDR3 loop is CASSTRDSPNYGYTF. The CDR3 DNA sequence: TGTGCCAGCAGCACCCGGGACAGCCCTAACTATGGCTACACCTTC.